A selection of T cell receptor beta chains follows, all from one sample in a study of CD8 T cells in ankylosing spondylitis. TCRdb recomputed calls from the 5' RACE reads with MiXCR, one row per CDR3 protein. The sample includes some 840,000 distinct CDR3 sequences, approximately 12% of them seen just once. The sample was blood, either unsorted or a sorted T cell fraction (not recorded which). Source of these receptors: a male donor with ankylosing spondylitis. Both conserved end residues are part of each CDR3. D genes are given only for firm matches. A row's size may be missing; if present it is once, few, many or a size class.

>TRBJ1-6|few|TRBV11-1|TRBD1|18
TGTGCCAGCAGCTCCCCGGGGTCAGCTAGGGGGCCGGGATCACCCCTCCACTTT
CASSSPGSARGPGSPLHF
>TRBJ2-5|few|TRBV7-2|NA|14
TGTGCCAGCAGCTTAGGGGCTGGGGCGGAGACCCAGTACTTC
CASSLGAGAETQYF
>TRBJ1-1|NA|TRBV10-3|NA|12
TGTGCCATCAGCGATCGACCCGAAGGGGCTTTCTTT
CAISDRPEGAFF
>TRBJ2-7|NA|TRBV28|NA|14
TGTGCCAGCAGTTTAGGGGCGGGGCACTACGAGCAGTACTTC
CASSLGAGHYEQYF
>TRBJ1-2|few|TRBV7-2|NA|17
TGTGCCAGCAGCATTTTTGCCCTCTCAGGGGAGGGCTATGGCTACACCTTC
CASSIFALSGEGYGYTF
>TRBJ1-2|NA|TRBV6-1|NA|14
TGTGCCAGCAGTGGCGGGACAAATAACTATGGCTACACCTTC
CASSGGTNNYGYTF
>TRBJ1-5|NA|TRBV27|TRBD1|14
TGTGCCAGCAGGACGGGACAGAGCAATCAGCCCCAGCATTTT
CASRTGQSNQPQHF
>TRBJ2-3|NA|TRBV11-2|TRBD1|15
TGTGCCAGCAGCTTAAGACAGGGCAGTTCAGATACGCAGTATTTT
CASSLRQGSSDTQYF
>TRBJ1-2|few|TRBV10-1|NA|11
TGCGCCAGCCCCCGGACAGCTGACTACACCTTC
CASPRTADYTF
>TRBJ1-1|NA|TRBV9|NA|15
TGTGCCAGCAGCGTAGTTCCCCACCAGAACACTGAAGCTTTCTTT
CASSVVPHQNTEAFF
>TRBJ1-5|few|TRBV4-3|NA|14
TGCGCCAGCAGCCAAGATTCAGGGGACCAGCCCCAGCATTTT
CASSQDSGDQPQHF
>TRBJ1-2|NA|TRBV7-2|NA|13
TGTGCCAGCAGCTTAGGCTTCCAGGGAGGCTACACCTTC
CASSLGFQGGYTF
>TRBJ2-2|NA|TRBV7-2|NA|13
TGTGCCAGCAGCTTAGTCAGGGCCGGGGAGCTGTTTTTT
CASSLVRAGELFF
>TRBJ1-2|few|TRBV7-8|NA|14
TGTGCCAGCAGCTTAGTAGTAGGAGTCGATGGCTACACCTTC
CASSLVVGVDGYTF
>TRBJ2-1|NA|TRBV5-1|NA|13
TGCGCCAGCAGCTTGGGGGGCGATGCAGGCCCGTTCTTC
CASSLGGDAGPFF
>TRBJ2-7|many|TRBV5-6|TRBD2|15
TGTGCCAGCACGTGGACTAGCGGGACGTCGGGCGAGCAGTACTTC
CASTWTSGTSGEQYF
>TRBJ2-1|NA|TRBV9|TRBD2|16
TGTGCCAGCAGCCCCATCGGGCGGGGGAAATACAATGAGCAGTTCTTC
CASSPIGRGKYNEQFF
>TRBJ2-2|NA|TRBV7-3|NA|13
TGTGCCAGCGGACAGCTAATGACCGGGGAGCTGTTTTTT
CASGQLMTGELFF